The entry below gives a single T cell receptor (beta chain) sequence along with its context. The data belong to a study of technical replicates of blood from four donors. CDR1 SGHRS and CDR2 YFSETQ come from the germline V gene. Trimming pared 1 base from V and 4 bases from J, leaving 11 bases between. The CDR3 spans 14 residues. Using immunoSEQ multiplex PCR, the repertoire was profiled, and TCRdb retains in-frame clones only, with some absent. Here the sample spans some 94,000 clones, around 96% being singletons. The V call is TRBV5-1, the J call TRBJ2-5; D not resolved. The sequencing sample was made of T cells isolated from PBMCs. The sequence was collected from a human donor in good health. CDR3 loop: CASSLQSGGETQYF. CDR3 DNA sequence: TGCGCCAGCAGCTTGCAAAGTGGCGGAGAGACCCAGTACTTC.